A selection of T cell receptor beta chains follows, all from one sample in a study of early T cells in non-severe SARS-CoV-2 infection. Each CDR3 protein is one row after TCRdb ran MiXCR on the 5' RACE reads. The table lists 30,000 or so distinct CDR3 sequences, over 6.5% of them singletons. The sequenced sample was whole blood. The receptors here all came from an adult who was a healthcare worker with PCR-confirmed SARS-CoV-2 infection or an uninfected control (not recorded which). Each CDR3 is given with its conserved first and last residue. The D gene is left open where the match is weak. Expanded clones are given a class, and other clones once, few, many or no size at all.

J,size,D,V,CDR3,DNA
TRBJ1-2,few,TRBD1,TRBV7-9,CASSRQGSGYTF,TGTGCCAGCAGCCGACAGGGTAGTGGCTACACCTTC
TRBJ2-1,many,TRBD2,TRBV11-2,CASSLGRAGGIYNEQFF,TGTGCCAGCAGCTTAGGCCGTGCGGGAGGGATTTACAATGAGCAGTTCTTC
TRBJ2-3,NA,TRBD1,TRBV20-1,CSRGQTDTDTQYF,TGCAGCCGGGGACAGACAGACACAGATACGCAGTATTTT
TRBJ1-1,NA,TRBD1,TRBV7-9,CASRSTGGTEAFF,TGTGCCAGCAGATCGACAGGGGGCACTGAAGCTTTCTTT
TRBJ2-2,many,NA,TRBV6-5,CASSYDTGELFF,TGTGCCAGCAGTTACGACACCGGGGAGCTGTTTTTT
TRBJ2-3,NA,NA,TRBV20-1,CSAVAQGTDTQYF,TGCAGTGCAGTTGCACAGGGCACAGATACGCAGTATTTT
TRBJ2-3,many,TRBD1,TRBV27,CASSLYYGTGRTDTQYF,TGTGCCAGCAGTTTATACTACGGGACAGGACGCACAGATACGCAGTATTTT
TRBJ2-5,NA,NA,TRBV7-3,CASSSQYGETQYF,TGTGCCAGCAGCTCCCAATACGGGGAGACCCAGTACTTC
TRBJ2-1,few,NA,TRBV24-1,CATSGLGEQFF,TGTGCCACCAGTGGACTTGGTGAGCAGTTCTTC
TRBJ2-3,many,NA,TRBV18,CASSPQRQLATQYF,TGTGCCAGCTCACCGCAACGACAATTAGCTACGCAGTATTTT
TRBJ2-7,many,NA,TRBV30,CAWSTGSVSYEQYF,TGTGCCTGGAGTACCGGGAGTGTCTCCTACGAGCAGTACTTC
TRBJ2-1,once,NA,TRBV29-1,CSVATRGSYNEQFF,TGCAGCGTAGCAACTAGAGGGTCCTACAATGAGCAGTTCTTC
TRBJ1-5,many,NA,TRBV6-1,CASSAGRGSGQPQHF,TGTGCCAGCAGTGCTGGGCGGGGATCAGGGCAGCCCCAGCATTTT
TRBJ1-1,few,NA,TRBV28,CASTTSLVRSGAFF,TGTGCCAGCACCACATCGCTTGTTAGGTCCGGAGCTTTCTTT